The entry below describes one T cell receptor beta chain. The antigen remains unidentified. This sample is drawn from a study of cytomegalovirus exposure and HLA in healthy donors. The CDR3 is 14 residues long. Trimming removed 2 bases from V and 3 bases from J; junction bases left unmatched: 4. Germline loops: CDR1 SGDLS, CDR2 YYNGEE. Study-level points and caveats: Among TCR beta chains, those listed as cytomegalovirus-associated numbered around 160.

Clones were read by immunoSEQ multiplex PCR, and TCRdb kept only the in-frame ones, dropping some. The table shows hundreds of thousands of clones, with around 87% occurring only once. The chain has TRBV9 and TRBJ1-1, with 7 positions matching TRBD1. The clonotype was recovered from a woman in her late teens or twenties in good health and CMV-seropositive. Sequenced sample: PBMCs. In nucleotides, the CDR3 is TGTGCCAGCAGCGTGGGGACAGCTGACACTGAAGCTTTCTTT. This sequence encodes CASSVGTADTEAFF. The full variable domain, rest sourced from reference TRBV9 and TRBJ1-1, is DSGVTQTPKHLITATGQRVTLRCSPRSGDLSVYWYQQSLDQGLQFLIQYYNGEERAKGNILERFSAQQFPDLHSELNLSSLELGDSALYFCASSVGTADTEAFFGQGTRLTVV.